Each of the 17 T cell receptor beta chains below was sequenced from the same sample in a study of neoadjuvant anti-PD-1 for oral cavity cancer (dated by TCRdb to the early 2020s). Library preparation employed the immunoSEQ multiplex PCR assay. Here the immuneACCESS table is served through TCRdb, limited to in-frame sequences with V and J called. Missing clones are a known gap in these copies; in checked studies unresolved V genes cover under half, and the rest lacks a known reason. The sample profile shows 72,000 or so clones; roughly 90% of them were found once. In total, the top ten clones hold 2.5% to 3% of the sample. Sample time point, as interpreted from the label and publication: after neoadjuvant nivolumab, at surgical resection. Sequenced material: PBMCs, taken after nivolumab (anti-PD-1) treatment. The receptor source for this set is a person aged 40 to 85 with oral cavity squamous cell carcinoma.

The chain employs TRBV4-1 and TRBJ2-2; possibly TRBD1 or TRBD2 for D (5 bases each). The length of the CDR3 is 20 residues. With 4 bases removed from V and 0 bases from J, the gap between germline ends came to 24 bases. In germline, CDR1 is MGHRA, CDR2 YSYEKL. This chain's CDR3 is CASSPHPAQGDRANTGELFF. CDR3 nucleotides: TGCGCCAGCAGCCCACACCCGGCCCAGGGAGATAGGGCGAACACCGGGGAGCTGTTTTTT.

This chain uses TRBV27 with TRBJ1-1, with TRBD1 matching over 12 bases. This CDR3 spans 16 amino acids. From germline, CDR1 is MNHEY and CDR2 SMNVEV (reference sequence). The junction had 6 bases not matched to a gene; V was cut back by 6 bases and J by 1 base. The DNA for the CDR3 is TGTGCCAGCAGGCGGGACAGGGGGCAGGGGAACACTGAAGCTTTCTTT. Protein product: CASRRDRGQGNTEAFF.

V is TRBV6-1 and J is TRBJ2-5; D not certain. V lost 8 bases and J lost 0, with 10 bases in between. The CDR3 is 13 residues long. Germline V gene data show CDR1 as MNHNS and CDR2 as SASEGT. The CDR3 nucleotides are TGTGCCAGCCTCAAGACCTACCAAGAGACCCAGTACTTC. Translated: CASLKTYQETQYF.

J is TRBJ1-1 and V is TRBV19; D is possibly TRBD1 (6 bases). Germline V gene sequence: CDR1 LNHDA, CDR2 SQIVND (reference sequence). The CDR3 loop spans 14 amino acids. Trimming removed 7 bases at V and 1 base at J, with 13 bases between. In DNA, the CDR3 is TGTGCCAGTAATTTACAGGGCAGGAACACTGAAGCTTTCTTT. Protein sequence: CASNLQGRNTEAFF.

The CDR3 DNA sequence: TGTGCCAGCAGCCAGGGGACACAGGGGGGTGAAAAACTGTTTTTT. As protein: CASSQGTQGGEKLFF. V and J are TRBV11-2 and TRBJ1-4; 8 nucleotides match TRBD1. This CDR3 region has 15 residues. V was clipped by 5 bases and J by 7 bases; unmatched bases: 9. The germline CDR1 and CDR2 sequences are SGHAT and FQNNGV.

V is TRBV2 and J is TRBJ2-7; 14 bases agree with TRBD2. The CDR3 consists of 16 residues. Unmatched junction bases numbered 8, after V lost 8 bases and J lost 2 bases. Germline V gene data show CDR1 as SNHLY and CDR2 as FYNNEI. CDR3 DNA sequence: TGTGCCAGCGCGGGACTAGCGGGAGTAGCCGCCTACGAGCAGTACTTC. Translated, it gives CASAGLAGVAAYEQYF.

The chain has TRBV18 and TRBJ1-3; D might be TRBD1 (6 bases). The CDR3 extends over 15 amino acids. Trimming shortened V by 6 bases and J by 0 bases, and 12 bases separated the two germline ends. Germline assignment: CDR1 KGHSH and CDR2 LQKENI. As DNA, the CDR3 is TGTGCCAGCTCGCCTGGACAGTCCTCTGGAAACACCATATATTTT. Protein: CASSPGQSSGNTIYF. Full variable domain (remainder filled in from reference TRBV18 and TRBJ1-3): NAGVMQNPRHLVRRRGQEARLRCSPMKGHSHVYWYRQLPEEGLKFMVYLQKENIIDESGMPKERFSAEFPKEGPSILRIQQVVRGDSAAYFCASSPGQSSGNTIYFGEGSWLTVV.

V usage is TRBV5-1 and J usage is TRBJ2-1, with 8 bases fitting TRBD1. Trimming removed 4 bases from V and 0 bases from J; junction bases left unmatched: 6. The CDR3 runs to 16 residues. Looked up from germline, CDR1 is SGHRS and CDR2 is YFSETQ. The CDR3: CASSESTGGSYNEQFF. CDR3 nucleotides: TGCGCCAGCAGCGAAAGTACAGGGGGCTCCTACAATGAGCAGTTCTTC.

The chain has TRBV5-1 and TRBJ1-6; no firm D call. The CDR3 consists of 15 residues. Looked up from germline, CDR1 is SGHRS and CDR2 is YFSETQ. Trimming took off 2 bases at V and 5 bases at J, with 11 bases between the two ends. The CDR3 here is CASSLAGPHNSPLHF. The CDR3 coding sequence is TGCGCCAGCAGCTTAGCCGGACCTCATAATTCACCCCTCCACTTT.

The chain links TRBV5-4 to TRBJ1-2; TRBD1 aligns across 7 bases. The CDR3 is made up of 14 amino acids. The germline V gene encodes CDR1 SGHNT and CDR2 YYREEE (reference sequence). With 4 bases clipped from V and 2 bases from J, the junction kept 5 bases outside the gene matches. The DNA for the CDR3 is TGTGCCAGCAGCCCCAGGACAGGCAACTATGGCTACACCTTC. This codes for CASSPRTGNYGYTF.

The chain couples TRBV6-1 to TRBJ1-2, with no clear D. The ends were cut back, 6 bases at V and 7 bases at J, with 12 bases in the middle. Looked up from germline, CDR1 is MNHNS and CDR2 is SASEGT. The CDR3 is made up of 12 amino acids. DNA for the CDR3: TGTGCCAGCAGCCTGGAAGCTGGTGGCTACACCTTC. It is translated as CASSLEAGGYTF.

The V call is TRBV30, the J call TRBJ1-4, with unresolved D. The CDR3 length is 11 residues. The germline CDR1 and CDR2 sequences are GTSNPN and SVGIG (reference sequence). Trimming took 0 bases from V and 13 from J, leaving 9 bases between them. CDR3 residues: CAWSVVGLLFF. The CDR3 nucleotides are TGTGCCTGGAGTGTAGTGGGTTTACTGTTTTTT.

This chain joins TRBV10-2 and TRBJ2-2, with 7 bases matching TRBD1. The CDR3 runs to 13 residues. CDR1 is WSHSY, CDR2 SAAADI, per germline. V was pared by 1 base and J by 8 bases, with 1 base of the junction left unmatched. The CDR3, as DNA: TGCGCCAGCAGTGAGTTACAGGGGGGGGAGCTGTTTTTT. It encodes CASSELQGGELFF.

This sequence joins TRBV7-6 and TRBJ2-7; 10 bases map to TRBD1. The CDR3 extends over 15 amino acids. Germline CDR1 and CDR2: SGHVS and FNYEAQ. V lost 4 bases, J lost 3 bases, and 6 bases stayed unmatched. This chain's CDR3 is CASSSYRDRGYEQYF. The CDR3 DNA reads TGTGCCAGCAGCTCCTACCGGGACAGGGGCTACGAGCAGTACTTC.

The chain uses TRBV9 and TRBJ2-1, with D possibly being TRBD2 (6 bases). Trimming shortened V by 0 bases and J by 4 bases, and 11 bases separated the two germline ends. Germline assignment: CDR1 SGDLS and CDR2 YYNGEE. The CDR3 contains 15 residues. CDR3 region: CASSVVSGLYNEQFF. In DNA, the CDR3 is TGTGCCAGCAGCGTAGTAAGCGGGTTATACAATGAGCAGTTCTTC.

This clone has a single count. The CDR3 sequence: CASSFFEGGEQYF. The CDR3, as DNA: TGTGCCAGCAGTTTTTTTGAGGGGGGCGAGCAGTACTTC. This chain links TRBV27 with TRBJ2-7, with D perhaps being TRBD1 or TRBD2 (6 bases each). The V end was cut by 3 bases, the J end by 6 bases, with 12 bases between. The CDR3 contains 13 residues. CDR1 and CDR2 from the germline V gene are MNHEY and SMNVEV (reference sequence).

In DNA form, the CDR3 reads TGTGCCAGCAGTGAAATGGACAGCTTTGAAGCTTTCTTT. Encoded protein: CASSEMDSFEAFF. The V and J genes are TRBV6-1 and TRBJ1-1, with D tentatively TRBD1 (6 bases). CDR3 length: 13 residues. V was cut by 2 bases and J by 7 bases, with 11 bases left in between. The germline gives CDR1 MNHNS, CDR2 SASEGT.